The rows below give T cell receptor beta chains drawn from one sample of a study of blood T cell repertoires in COVID-19. Clones were sequenced by immunoSEQ multiplex PCR, and TCRdb holds only the in-frame ones, with some missing. Found here are roughly 92,000 clones, 90% of them singletons; the top ten hold about 5.5%. The material sequenced was peripheral blood. The source is a man between 45 and 60 years old with acute or convalescent COVID-19. Both conserved end residues are part of each CDR3. The D gene is left open where the match is weak. For some rows the clone size is stated as once, few or many, or as a class when expanded; others skip it.

DNA	CDR3	D	V	J	size
TGTGCCTGGAGCCGGTTACAGGGGTGGCACACTGAAGCTTTCTTT	CAWSRLQGWHTEAFF	TRBD1	TRBV30	TRBJ1-1	NA
TGTGCCAGCAGCAAAGTACCAGTCACAGATCAGCCCCAGCATTTT	CASSKVPVTDQPQHF	NA	TRBV21-1	TRBJ1-5	NA
TGTGCCAGCAGATGGGACAGGGACCACGAGCAGTACTTC	CASRWDRDHEQYF	TRBD1	TRBV6-5	TRBJ2-7	NA
TGTGCCAGCAGCCAGAGGCAGGGTATTTTCCCGGCCGAGCAGTACTTC	CASSQRQGIFPAEQYF	NA	TRBV3-1/TRBV3-2	TRBJ2-7	NA
TGTGCCAATTCCGGCACAGATACGCAGTATTTT	CANSGTDTQYF	NA	TRBV2	TRBJ2-3	NA
TGTGCCAGCAGCGCCGGACAGTCGAGCAATCAGCCCCAGCATTTT	CASSAGQSSNQPQHF	NA	TRBV7-2	TRBJ1-5	NA
TGTGCCAGTAGTATACAGGTGTACAATGAGCAGTTCTTC	CASSIQVYNEQFF	NA	TRBV19	TRBJ2-1	few
TGTGCCAGCAGTTTGACCAGGGGGCCGTACGAGCAGTACTTC	CASSLTRGPYEQYF	TRBD1	TRBV27	TRBJ2-7	NA
TGCGCCAGCAGCCAAGACGCTAACGAGCAGTACTTC	CASSQDANEQYF	NA	TRBV4-1	TRBJ2-7	NA
TGTGCCAGCAGCTTCGGGACAGGACTGACAAACTACGAGCAGTACTTC	CASSFGTGLTNYEQYF	TRBD1	TRBV11-3	TRBJ2-7	NA
TGCGCCAGCAGTGGGAGGGGGAACACTGAAGCTTTCTTT	CASSGRGNTEAFF	NA	TRBV10-2	TRBJ1-1	NA
TGTGCCAGTAGTATAGGTGGGACAGGGGAGCAGTTCTTC	CASSIGGTGEQFF	TRBD1	TRBV19	TRBJ2-1	NA
TGTGCCAGCAGCTTAGGTCAGGGGGCAACTGAAGCTTTCTTT	CASSLGQGATEAFF	TRBD1	TRBV11-2	TRBJ1-1	once
TGCGCCAGCAGTGAGCTTAGTGGCAGGGGGGAGCTGTTTTTT	CASSELSGRGELFF	NA	TRBV10-2	TRBJ2-2	once
TGTGCCAGCAGTGAAGGAGGAGGGACTAGCAGTCCCTTCGCCCAGTACTTC	CASSEGGGTSSPFAQYF	TRBD2	TRBV6-1	TRBJ2-5	NA
TGTGCCAGCAGCCCAGGACTGGCGGGAGGTTACAATGAGCAGTTCTTC	CASSPGLAGGYNEQFF	TRBD2	TRBV11-3	TRBJ2-1	once
TGCAGCGTATCGACAGGGCTGGAGCAGTACTTC	CSVSTGLEQYF	TRBD1	TRBV29-1	TRBJ2-7	NA
TGTGCCAGCAGTTACTTAGAGTATAATTCACCCCTCCACTTT	CASSYLEYNSPLHF	NA	TRBV6-6	TRBJ1-6	once
TGTGCCAGCTCACGGACAGACACAGATACGCAGTATTTT	CASSRTDTDTQYF	NA	TRBV18	TRBJ2-3	NA
TGCGCCAGCAGCTTGTGGGGGCAGCGAACCACCGGGGAGCTGTTTTTT	CASSLWGQRTTGELFF	NA	TRBV5-1	TRBJ2-2	few
TGTGCCAGCAGGGGGAGCGGGAGGAACCAAGAGACCCAGTACTTC	CASRGSGRNQETQYF	TRBD2	TRBV6-5	TRBJ2-5	NA
TGTGCCAGCAGCTTAATTGGACTAGGTTCCGGGGAGCTGTTTTTT	CASSLIGLGSGELFF	TRBD2	TRBV7-9	TRBJ2-2	NA
TGCGCCAGCAGCTCGGGGACAAGCTCTGGAAACACCATATATTTT	CASSSGTSSGNTIYF	NA	TRBV5-1	TRBJ1-3	NA
TGTGCCAGCAGCTATGCGACAGATCAAGAGACCCAGTACTTC	CASSYATDQETQYF	NA	TRBV2	TRBJ2-5	NA
TGTGCCAGCAGCCCCGAGCGAGATACGCAGTATTTT	CASSPERDTQYF	NA	TRBV13	TRBJ2-3	NA
TGCGCCAGCGGGCAGACAGGGGGCCATGAGCAGTTCTTC	CASGQTGGHEQFF	TRBD1	TRBV5-1	TRBJ2-1	NA
TGTGCCAGCAGCTTATTCCCTAGCGGGAGCTCCTACAATGAGCAGTTCTTC	CASSLFPSGSSYNEQFF	TRBD2	TRBV11-2	TRBJ2-1	NA
TGTGCCAGCAGTGAAAGCCCAGGGGGAAACTATGGCTACACCTTC	CASSESPGGNYGYTF	TRBD1	TRBV6-1	TRBJ1-2	NA
TGCAGCGTTGTCATCGTAAAGGGGTTCTACTACGAGCAGTACTTC	CSVVIVKGFYYEQYF	NA	TRBV29-1	TRBJ2-7	NA
TGTGCCAGCAGTTTATCGGGGCCGGGTTCGAACATTCAGTACTTC	CASSLSGPGSNIQYF	NA	TRBV27	TRBJ2-4	NA
TGTGCCAGCAGCTTAGCGGGAGATGGCGAGCAGTACTTC	CASSLAGDGEQYF	NA	TRBV11-3	TRBJ2-7	NA
TGTGCCAGTAGTATCGACACACCGTACAGTGGTCAGCCCCAGCATTTT	CASSIDTPYSGQPQHF	NA	TRBV19	TRBJ1-5	NA
TGTGCCGCACCGGGGAGCTCCTACAATGAGCAGTTCTTC	CAAPGSSYNEQFF	NA	TRBV6-5	TRBJ2-1	NA
TGTGCCACCAGCAGGATTGGGACAGGGAAAACTAATGAAAAACTGTTTTTT	CATSRIGTGKTNEKLFF	TRBD1	TRBV15	TRBJ1-4	NA
TGTGCCAGCAGCCTAGACTTCCCCGGGACAGGGCCCTACGAGCAGTACTTC	CASSLDFPGTGPYEQYF	TRBD1	TRBV3-1/TRBV3-2	TRBJ2-7	NA
TGTGCCAGCAGTTACTCACGCGGGGCTGGTGGCTACACCTTC	CASSYSRGAGGYTF	NA	TRBV6-5	TRBJ1-2	NA